The text below deals with one T cell receptor beta chain. The data belong to a study of blood T cell repertoires in COVID-19. Study at large: From T cells, B-cell-depleted T cells, or PBMCs came the material, which was cDNA or gDNA.

Germline CDR1 reads WNHNN; CDR2 reads SYGVQD (reference sequence). This CDR3 contains 20 residues. J gave up 2 bases and V 8 bases, and 24 bases lay outside the gene matches. The protocol was immunoSEQ multiplex PCR, while the TCRdb copy is restricted to in-frame clones and leaves out a portion. The sample includes roughly 250,000 clones, around 90% seen only once; the top ten take about 2.5%. The TCR originated in a woman between 40 and 50 years old with acute COVID-19. Input material: PBMCs or T cells enriched from blood (not recorded which). The chain combines TRBV10-1 with TRBJ2-7, with TRBD2 matching 10 bases. This CDR3 is CASPRLAGAVLSRHTYEQYF. CDR3 sequence (DNA): TGCGCCAGCCCCCGACTAGCGGGTGCGGTTTTGAGTCGGCATACCTACGAGCAGTACTTC.